These T cell receptor beta chains were read from a single sample in a study of blood T cells in healthy people across ages. TCRdb passed the 5' RACE reads through MiXCR, listing each CDR3 protein once. Of approximately 690,000 distinct CDR3 sequences in the sample, 58% were seen once. The sample consisted of blood. These receptors came from a man aged 55 to 70 in good health. CDR3s include the opening cysteine and the closing phenylalanine or tryptophan. The D gene is left open where the match is weak. Some rows have no size entry. The others give once, few or many, or a class for an expanded clone.

TRBJ2-3 - TRBV28 - CASTGAEQGGDTQYF TGTGCCAGCACCGGGGCGGAACAGGGAGGGGATACGCAGTATTTT
TRBJ2-4 - TRBV27 - CASSSQALGGLAKNIQYF TGTGCCAGCAGTTCCCAAGCCCTCGGGGGGCTAGCCAAAAACATTCAGTACTTC
TRBJ2-7 - TRBV7-9 - CASSPSMNGQSYEQYF TGTGCCAGCAGCCCCTCAATGAATGGACAGTCCTACGAGCAGTACTTC
TRBJ2-5 - TRBV25-1 - CASTPPGGPQETQYF TGTGCCAGCACCCCCCCCGGGGGCCCCCAAGAGACCCAGTACTTC
TRBJ1-2 - TRBV4-2 - CASSQAQGRENGYTF TGTGCCAGCAGCCAAGCGCAGGGAAGGGAGAATGGCTACACCTTC
TRBJ2-7 - TRBV11-2 - CASSSGLSGAQYF TGTGCTAGCAGCTCGGGACTCTCAGGGGCCCAGTACTTC
TRBJ2-1 - TRBV29-1 - CSGEEGGGQFF TGCAGCGGTGAAGAGGGCGGTGGGCAGTTCTTC
TRBJ2-5 - TRBV11-2 once CASSLELTITETQYF TGTGCCAGCAGCTTAGAGCTAACCATAACGGAGACCCAGTACTTC
TRBJ1-2 - TRBV19 - CASSIRGQAAYGYTF TGTGCCAGTAGTATACGGGGGCAGGCGGCCTATGGCTACACCTTC
TRBJ2-5 TRBD2 TRBV20-1 - CSAPTSGSGETQYF TGCAGTGCCCCAACTAGCGGGTCTGGGGAGACCCAGTACTTC
TRBJ2-3 TRBD2 TRBV11-2 - CASSLGTSGGSRTDTQYF TGTGCCAGCAGCTTGGGCACTAGCGGGGGATCCCGGACAGATACGCAGTATTTT
TRBJ2-3 - TRBV28 - CASSFSRADTQYF TGTGCCAGCAGTTTTTCGCGGGCAGATACGCAGTATTTT
TRBJ1-1 - TRBV29-1 few CSVEPRVSDTEAFF TGCAGCGTTGAACCCCGGGTTTCGGACACTGAAGCTTTCTTT
TRBJ2-3 - TRBV6-5 - CASSYSPPLTPDTQYF TGTGCCAGCAGTTACTCTCCACCACTCACCCCAGATACGCAGTATTTT
TRBJ2-7 - TRBV27 once CASSLGGGSYNEQYF TGTGCCAGCAGTTTGGGGGGTGGCTCCTACAATGAGCAGTACTTC
TRBJ2-7 TRBD2 TRBV29-1 - CSVDTSGGYEQYF TGCAGCGTTGATACTAGCGGGGGCTACGAGCAGTACTTC
TRBJ2-3 - TRBV4-1 - CASSQTYRVGTDTQYF TGCGCCAGCAGCCAAACCTACAGGGTCGGGACAGATACGCAGTATTTT
TRBJ2-3 TRBD1 TRBV7-9 - CASSLRQGVSTDTQYF TGTGCCAGCAGCTTAAGACAGGGGGTGTCCACAGATACGCAGTATTTT
TRBJ2-5 TRBD1 TRBV5-1 - CASSNRDRGLQETQYF TGCGCCAGCAGCAACCGGGACAGGGGACTCCAAGAGACCCAGTACTTC
TRBJ2-5 TRBD1 TRBV6-6 - CASSRRTGYSETQYF TGTGCCAGCAGTCGACGGACAGGTTATTCAGAGACCCAGTACTTC
TRBJ2-7 - TRBV5-5 - CASSLSPSRVAYEQYF TGTGCCAGCAGCTTGAGTCCTTCCCGGGTCGCCTACGAGCAGTACTTC
TRBJ2-6 TRBD1 TRBV5-1 - CASSQKVVGTGAGANVLTF TGCGCCAGCAGCCAGAAAGTTGTCGGGACAGGGGCTGGGGCCAACGTCCTGACTTTC
TRBJ1-4 TRBD1 TRBV27 - CASSPGTGGLGEKLFF TGTGCCAGCAGTCCAGGGACAGGGGGCTTGGGTGAAAAACTGTTTTTT
TRBJ2-1 - TRBV28 few CASSFPGGGGNEQFF TGTGCCAGCAGTTTCCCGGGAGGAGGGGGCAATGAGCAGTTCTTC
TRBJ1-2 - TRBV29-1 - CSVDEGGYGHTF TGCAGCGTTGATGAGGGGGGTTATGGCCACACCTTC
TRBJ2-5 TRBD1 TRBV29-1 few CSAGTGRQYF TGCAGCGCCGGGACAGGGAGACAGTACTTC
TRBJ1-2 - TRBV5-1 few CASSLATYGYTF TGCGCCAGCAGCCTAGCGACCTATGGCTACACCTTC
TRBJ2-7 TRBD2 TRBV12-3/TRBV12-4 few CASSPESGGSYEQYF TGTGCCAGCAGCCCAGAGAGCGGGGGGTCCTACGAGCAGTACTTC
TRBJ2-7 TRBD2 TRBV6-2/TRBV6-3 few CASSSPGLAPYEQYF TGTGCCAGCAGTTCGCCAGGACTAGCTCCCTACGAGCAGTACTTC
TRBJ2-5 TRBD1 TRBV25-1 many CASSDGQGGETQYF TGTGCCAGCAGTGATGGACAGGGGGGCGAGACCCAGTACTTC
TRBJ2-4 TRBD1 TRBV5-1 - CASSPRQGQAKNTQYF TGCGCCAGCAGCCCTAGACAGGGGCAAGCCAAAAACACTCAGTACTTC
TRBJ1-5 - TRBV12-3/TRBV12-4 - CASRSQTDSNQPQHF TGTGCCAGCAGGTCCCAGACCGATAGCAATCAGCCCCAGCATTTT
TRBJ2-1 - TRBV20-1 few CSARQAVGYNEQFF TGCAGTGCTAGGCAAGCCGTAGGCTACAATGAGCAGTTCTTC
TRBJ2-5 - TRBV7-9 many CASSLQAQETQYF TGTGCCAGCAGCTTGCAGGCTCAAGAGACCCAGTACTTC
TRBJ2-3 TRBD2 TRBV20-1 - CSARIDVRAGGFTDTQYF TGCAGTGCTAGGATTGACGTGCGGGCGGGGGGATTCACAGATACGCAGTATTTT
TRBJ2-5 TRBD2 TRBV9 once CASSVGGSGGSGETQYF TGTGCCAGCAGCGTAGGAGGTAGCGGGGGGTCGGGGGAGACCCAGTACTTC
TRBJ1-5 TRBD1 TRBV3-1 - CASSPHSDRGNQPQHF TGTGCCAGCAGCCCCCACTCAGACAGGGGCAATCAACCCCAGCATTTT
TRBJ2-3 - TRBV7-2 - CASSFSGSTDTQYF TGTGCCAGCAGTTTTAGCGGTAGCACAGATACGCAGTATTTT
TRBJ1-1 - TRBV7-9 - CASSSRLRVNTEAFF TGTGCCAGCAGCTCCCGACTAAGGGTTAACACTGAAGCTTTCTTT